The 31 T cell receptor beta chains below were found in one sample sequenced in a study of glioma-infiltrating T cells after dendritic cell vaccination. Assay: immunoSEQ multiplex PCR; the TCRdb copy retains only in-frame clones and omits some. This sample yields around 97,000 clones, of which roughly 80% are seen a single time; more than 10% belongs to the top ten. The source material was blood, sampled before dendritic cell vaccination. The source is a human donor with glioblastoma.

The chain has TRBV19 and TRBJ1-1, with TRBD1 matching over 7 bases. V lost 7 bases to trimming and J lost 4 bases; unmatched junction nucleotides: 12. The CDR3 is 15 amino acids. Germline CDR1 reads LNHDA; CDR2 reads SQIVND (reference sequence). The CDR3: CASKIDRESGTEAFF. CDR3 in DNA: TGTGCCAGTAAGATCGACAGGGAGAGTGGCACTGAAGCTTTCTTT. The full variable domain, rest sourced from reference TRBV19 and TRBJ1-1, is DGGITQSPKYLFRKEGQNVTLSCEQNLNHDAMYWYRQDPGQGLRLIYYSQIVNDFQKGDIAEGYSVSREKKESFPLTVTSAQKNPTAFYLCASKIDRESGTEAFFGQGTRLTVV.

This chain uses TRBV5-3 with TRBJ1-3, with TRBD1 matching 8 bases. TRBV5-3 has ORF status, its function being uncertain. Unmatched junction bases numbered 19, after V lost 3 bases and J lost 5 bases. This CDR3 spans 19 amino acids. CDR3 in DNA: TGTGCCAGAAGCTGGTTTGGTGGCAGGGGGCAACTGATACGAAACACCATATATTTT. Its protein product is CARSWFGGRGQLIRNTIYF.

The rearrangement uses TRBV5-1 and TRBJ2-2, with a tentative D call TRBD1 (5 bases). From germline, CDR1 is SGHRS and CDR2 YFSETQ. There are 15 residues in the CDR3. Trimming stripped 4 bases from V and 3 bases from J, with 13 bases between. The CDR3 region is CASSQSTAHTGELFF. CDR3 DNA sequence: TGCGCCAGCAGCCAGTCGACAGCCCACACCGGGGAGCTGTTTTTT.

This chain uses TRBV6-4 with TRBJ1-4; no clear D. CDR1 and CDR2 from the germline V gene are MRHNA and SNTAGT. The CDR3 has 13 residues. V gave up 4 bases and J gave up 5 bases, with 8 bases separating them. The DNA of the CDR3 is TGTGCCAGCAGTGGTAACAGAAATGAAAAACTGTTTTTT. Residues: CASSGNRNEKLFF.

V usage is TRBV29-1 and J usage is TRBJ2-5, with TRBD1 as a possible D gene (5 bases). Germline CDR1 SQVTM, CDR2 ANQGSEA. The CDR3 contains 12 residues. V was trimmed by 3 bases and J by 5 bases, leaving 10 bases between them. CDR3 in DNA: TGCAGCGTTGAGCCAGGGCCGGAGACCCAGTACTTC. Its protein product is CSVEPGPETQYF.

This clone has only a few counts. The rearrangement links TRBV19 to TRBJ1-3, with TRBD1 matching over 8 bases. The ends lost 9 bases at V and 1 base at J; junction bases unmatched: 8. The CDR3 is 15 residues long. Germline lookup yields CDR1 LNHDA and CDR2 SQIVND (reference sequence). The CDR3 reads CASSRQGRSGNTIYF. The DNA for the CDR3 is TGTGCCAGCTCCCGACAGGGGAGGTCTGGAAACACCATATATTTT.

The chain uses TRBV14 and TRBJ2-7, with TRBD2 as a possible D gene (5 bases). The length of the CDR3 is 13 residues. CDR1 and CDR2 from the germline V gene are SGHDN and FVKESK. Trimming pared 1 base from V and 3 bases from J, leaving 7 bases between. CDR3 in DNA: TGTGCCAGCAGCCAAGCGGGGTACTACGAGCAGTACTTC. Amino acids: CASSQAGYYEQYF.

The chain couples TRBV29-1 to TRBJ2-1, with D unresolved. The CDR3 is 12 residues long. CDR1 is SQVTM, CDR2 ANQGSEA, per germline. The V and J ends lost 3 bases and 7 bases respectively, with 10 bases between them. The CDR3 here is CSVDSAANEQFF. The CDR3 DNA is TGCAGCGTTGACTCGGCAGCGAATGAGCAGTTCTTC.

The chain is built from TRBV19 and TRBJ1-1; 8 positions agree with TRBD1. Germline V lookup: CDR1 LNHDA, CDR2 SQIVND (reference sequence). This CDR3 has 16 amino acids. J lost 0 bases, V lost 5 bases, and 8 bases had no gene match. The CDR3 sequence is CASSPRTGSMNTEAFF. CDR3 coding DNA: TGTGCCAGTAGTCCCAGGACAGGGTCGATGAACACTGAAGCTTTCTTT.

Note on this clone: Sequence at one end of the junction differs from germline and may be a read error. J is TRBJ2-1 and V is TRBV5-4; D may be TRBD2 (5 bases). This CDR3 spans 15 amino acids. The germline CDR1 and CDR2 sequences are SGHNT and YYREEE (reference sequence). CDR3 loop: CASSLEDFTYNEQFF. CDR3 coding DNA: TGTGCCAGCAGTTTGGAGGACTTCACCTACAATGAGCAGTTCTTC.

The chain recombines TRBV27 with TRBJ1-1; D might be TRBD1 (6 bases). CDR1 is MNHEY and CDR2 is SMNVEV in the germline V gene (reference sequence). V gave up 6 bases and J gave up 7 bases, with 9 bases separating them. The CDR3 extends over 11 amino acids. In nucleotides, the CDR3 is TGTGCCAGCAGGGGGGCGGGTGAAGCTTTCTTT. Protein product: CASRGAGEAFF.

A few counts support this clone. The genes are TRBV7-2 and TRBJ2-7; TRBD2 agrees at 10 bases. The CDR3 covers 19 residues. J gave up 0 bases and V 0 bases, and 11 bases lay outside the gene matches. Germline CDR1 is SGHTA and CDR2 is FQGNSA. For the CDR3, the DNA is TGTGCCAGCAGCTTAGCCCGGGCTAGCGGGGGACTGAGCTCCTACGAGCAGTACTTC. It codes for CASSLARASGGLSSYEQYF.

This chain connects TRBV30 to TRBJ2-7; D call uncertain. The CDR3 covers 13 residues. The V end was cut by 2 bases, the J end by 6 bases, with 14 bases between. Germline CDR1 and CDR2: GTSNPN and SVGIG (reference sequence). The CDR3 nucleotides are TGTGCCTGGAGTCCGTTTCAGGCGTCCGAGCAGTACTTC. Its protein product is CAWSPFQASEQYF.

The chain carries TRBV5-5 and TRBJ2-2; possible D gene TRBD1, 6 bases. Between the trimmed V and J ends, which lost 0 bases and 1 base, there was a span of 10 bases. Germline lookup yields CDR1 SGHKS and CDR2 YYEKEE (reference sequence). The CDR3 is 16 residues long. Written as DNA, the CDR3 is TGTGCCAGCAGCTTGGAACAGGGACGGAACACCGGGGAGCTGTTTTTT. This sequence encodes CASSLEQGRNTGELFF.

The V and J genes are TRBV7-9 and TRBJ2-7; 11 nucleotides agree with TRBD2. V was pared by 5 bases and J by 0 bases, with 15 bases of the junction left unmatched. Germline V gene sequence: CDR1 SEHNR, CDR2 FQNEAQ (reference sequence). CDR3 length: 19 residues. As DNA, the CDR3 is TGTGCCAGCAGCCAAAACGGGACTAGCGGACTATTTAACTCCTACGAGCAGTACTTC. Its translation is CASSQNGTSGLFNSYEQYF.

CDR3 amino acids: CASSRGGISTNEKLFF. CDR3 nucleotides: TGTGCCAGCAGCCGGGGAGGGATCTCAACTAATGAAAAACTGTTTTTT. The chain links TRBV7-6 to TRBJ1-4, with D unresolved. Germline V gene sequence: CDR1 SGHVS, CDR2 FNYEAQ. Trimming removed 5 bases from V and 0 bases from J, with 13 bases in between. The CDR3 is made up of 16 amino acids.

The chain has TRBV5-1 and TRBJ1-1; D may be TRBD1 (5 bases). The CDR3 covers 13 residues. Germline lookup yields CDR1 SGHRS and CDR2 YFSETQ. The ends were cut back, 4 bases at V and 1 base at J, with 8 bases in the middle. CDR3 sequence: CASSPRANTEAFF. DNA of the CDR3: TGCGCCAGCAGCCCCAGGGCGAACACTGAAGCTTTCTTT.

V and J are TRBV5-1 and TRBJ1-4, with D tentatively TRBD1 (6 bases). From germline, CDR1 is SGHRS and CDR2 YFSETQ. V was pared by 1 base and J by 6 bases, with 10 bases between. The CDR3 has 14 residues. CDR3 sequence (DNA): TGCGCCAGCAGCTTGAAACAGGGTGATGAAAAACTGTTTTTT. Its protein product is CASSLKQGDEKLFF.

The chain uses TRBV9 and TRBJ2-3; D gene unclear. This CDR3 comprises 14 residues. V was cut by 0 bases and J by 5 bases, with 10 bases left in between. Looked up from germline, CDR1 is SGDLS and CDR2 is YYNGEE. CDR3 amino acids: CASSVDTLGDTQYF. The CDR3 DNA reads TGTGCCAGCAGCGTAGATACTCTCGGAGATACGCAGTATTTT.

This clone showed up just once. DNA for the CDR3: TGTGCCAGCAGCACTGGACAGGGGGGGCACGGGGAGCTGTTTTTT. This translates into CASSTGQGGHGELFF. The rearrangement uses TRBV7-9 and TRBJ2-2; 10 bases agree with TRBD1. The CDR3 has 15 residues. Germline V gene data show CDR1 as SEHNR and CDR2 as FQNEAQ (reference sequence). The ends lost 5 bases at V and 7 bases at J; junction bases unmatched: 7.

This chain uses TRBV18 with TRBJ1-1, with D possibly TRBD1 on 6 matching bases. The CDR3 has 13 amino acids. The V and J ends lost 3 bases and 6 bases respectively, with 11 bases between them. CDR1 KGHSH and CDR2 LQKENI come from the germline V gene. CDR3 nucleotides: TGTGCCAGCTCACCTGGCAGGGGCGCTGAAGCTTTCTTT. Protein sequence: CASSPGRGAEAFF.

This clone occurred a few times. The rearrangement joins TRBV7-2 to TRBJ1-3; 7 positions agree with TRBD1. Trimming cost V 5 bases and J 8 bases; bases outside gene matches: 12. The CDR3 is 15 amino acids. The V gene's germline CDR1 is SGHTA and CDR2 FQGNSA. CDR3 DNA sequence: TGTGCCAGCAGCCTCCAGGCCCAACAGGGGTACACCATATATTTT. It codes for CASSLQAQQGYTIYF.

The chain carries TRBV5-1 and TRBJ2-2; 8 bases map to TRBD1. CDR1 is SGHRS and CDR2 is YFSETQ in the germline V gene. This CDR3 has 17 residues. V trimming: 0 bases; J trimming: 3 bases; junction bases outside the gene matches: 7. This chain's CDR3 is CASSLAAGGSYTGELFF. In DNA, the CDR3 is TGCGCCAGCAGCTTGGCCGCAGGGGGCAGCTACACCGGGGAGCTGTTTTTT.

The chain couples TRBV9 to TRBJ1-2; D ambiguous. The CDR3 has 12 amino acids. The V gene's germline CDR1 is SGDLS and CDR2 YYNGEE. Deletions cut 7 bases from V and 4 bases from J, with 11 bases between. The CDR3 reads CASRETTYGYTF. The CDR3 bases are TGTGCCAGCCGGGAAACCACCTATGGCTACACCTTC.

V and J are TRBV5-1 and TRBJ2-7; 7 positions agree with TRBD1. This CDR3 has 13 amino acids. Germline loops: CDR1 SGHRS, CDR2 YFSETQ. The V and J ends lost 2 bases and 4 bases, in that order; junction bases with no gene match: 3. The CDR3 coding sequence is TGCGCCAGCAGCTTCGGGACAGAATACGAGCAGTACTTC. It translates to CASSFGTEYEQYF. Complete variable domain (other parts from reference TRBV5-1 and TRBJ2-7): KAGVTQTPRYLIKTRGQQVTLSCSPISGHRSVSWYQQTPGQGLQFLFEYFSETQRNKGNFPGRFSGRQFSNSRSEMNVSTLELGDSALYLCASSFGTEYEQYFGPGTRLTVT.

This clone was seen only a few times. CDR3 protein: CASSPRALAGESSYNEQFF. The CDR3 DNA is TGTGCCAGCTCACCACGGGCTCTAGCGGGGGAGAGCTCCTACAATGAGCAGTTCTTC. The chain employs TRBV18 and TRBJ2-1, with TRBD2 matching over 10 bases. This CDR3 is built from 19 residues. V was pared by 1 base and J by 0 bases, with 9 bases of the junction left unmatched. Germline V gene sequence: CDR1 KGHSH, CDR2 LQKENI.

The chain employs TRBV5-1 and TRBJ2-7; 8 positions agree with TRBD1. Losses at the gene ends were 4 bases for V and 4 bases for J; bases not matched to a gene: 10. The CDR3 runs to 15 residues. Germline CDR1 reads SGHRS; CDR2 reads YFSETQ. The CDR3 spells CASSERTGIQYEQYF. CDR3 DNA sequence: TGCGCCAGCAGCGAACGGACAGGGATTCAGTACGAGCAGTACTTC. Together with reference TRBV5-1 and TRBJ2-7, the CDR3 gives the full variable domain: KAGVTQTPRYLIKTRGQQVTLSCSPISGHRSVSWYQQTPGQGLQFLFEYFSETQRNKGNFPGRFSGRQFSNSRSEMNVSTLELGDSALYLCASSERTGIQYEQYFGPGTRLTVT.

The chain couples TRBV4-1 to TRBJ2-7; tentative D call: TRBD1 (6 bases). The CDR3 extends over 15 amino acids. Trimming pared 2 bases from V and 3 bases from J, leaving 14 bases between. Germline V CDR1 and CDR2: MGHRA, YSYEKL. The CDR3: CASSQIPDRNYEQYF. The CDR3 coding sequence is TGCGCCAGCAGCCAAATACCTGACAGGAACTACGAGCAGTACTTC.

In regard to this clone: This same CDR3 is encoded by further DNA sequences in the sample. The V and J genes are TRBV27 and TRBJ1-3; D is ambiguous. The CDR3 has 14 residues. Trimming left V 3 bases short and J 0 bases short, with 6 bases between. Germline V gene data show CDR1 as MNHEY and CDR2 as SMNVEV (reference sequence). This chain's CDR3 is CASSLRGSGNTIYF. CDR3 coding DNA: TGTGCCAGCAGTTTGAGAGGCTCTGGAAACACCATATATTTT.

The V gene is TRBV5-5, the J gene TRBJ2-2; 12 bases agree with TRBD2. CDR1 is SGHKS, CDR2 YYEKEE, per germline (reference sequence). J was trimmed by 5 bases and V by 4 bases; bases with no gene match: 12. There are 18 residues in the CDR3. CDR3 loop: CASSETLAGGPETGELFF. The CDR3 DNA is TGTGCCAGCAGCGAAACTCTAGCGGGGGGGCCGGAGACCGGGGAGCTGTTTTTT.

V usage is TRBV2 and J usage is TRBJ2-3; D possibly corresponds to TRBD1 (6 bases). The V gene lost 7 bases and the J gene lost 1 base, with 9 bases spanning the gap. The CDR3 contains 13 residues. Per the germline V gene, CDR1 is SNHLY and CDR2 is FYNNEI. The CDR3 protein is CASMAGGTDTQYF. The CDR3 region has the DNA TGTGCCAGCATGGCAGGGGGCACAGATACGCAGTATTTT. Together with reference TRBV2 and TRBJ2-3, the CDR3 gives the full variable domain: EPEVTQTPSHQVTQMGQEVILRCVPISNHLYFYWYRQILGQKVEFLVSFYNNEISEKSEIFDDQFSVERPDGSNFTLKIRSTKLEDSAMYFCASMAGGTDTQYFGPGTRLTVL.